This TCR beta chain was profiled in a study of OX40 agonist ivuxolimab in advanced cancers. Study context: Mean age around 60 years, range 23 to 79; about 85% male. Study-wide results and limits: Certain nonresponders additionally had low normalized T-cell clonal expansion. Partial responders receiving 0.1-3.0 mg/kg showed among the lowest clonal expansion.

In the case of this clone: Its antigen remains unidentified. At one of its ends the junction is not consistent with the germline gene, which may arise from a read error.

Repertoires were generated with immunoSEQ multiplex PCR, while TCRdb's copy carries only in-frame clones and drops some. Of tens of thousands of clones in the sample, just under 90% were seen once. The timepoints at which blood was sampled were baseline, cycle 4 day 1, and cycle 7 day 1. CDR3 length: 14 amino acids. CDR1 SEHNR and CDR2 FQNEAQ come from the germline V gene (reference sequence). The chain carries TRBV7-9 and TRBJ2-1; 10 bases line up with TRBD2. The sequences come from CD4+ or CD8+ T cells sorted from blood, collected in a trial of the OX40 agonist ivuxolimab. This clonotype was sampled from an adult with an advanced solid tumor such as melanoma, head and neck, liver or kidney cancer. The CDR3 here is CASSLAGVRNEQFF. The CDR3 bases are TGTGCCAGCAGCCTAGCGGGAGTTCGGAATGAGCAGTTCTTC.